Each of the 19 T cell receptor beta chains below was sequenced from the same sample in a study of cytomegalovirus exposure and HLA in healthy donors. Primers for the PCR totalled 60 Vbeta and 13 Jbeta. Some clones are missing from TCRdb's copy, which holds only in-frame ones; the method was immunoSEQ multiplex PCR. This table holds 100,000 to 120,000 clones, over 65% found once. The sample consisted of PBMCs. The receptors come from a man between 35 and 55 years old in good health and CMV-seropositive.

The CDR3 region is CASSLLSTGGRAWNEQFF. As DNA, the CDR3 is TGTGCCAGCAGCTTATTATCAACCGGCGGGAGGGCTTGGAATGAGCAGTTCTTC. The chain carries TRBV7-2 and TRBJ2-1; 9 bases agree with TRBD2. The CDR3 sequence is 18 residues long. Looked up from germline, CDR1 is SGHTA and CDR2 is FQGNSA. V was pared by 2 bases and J by 7 bases, with 15 bases of the junction left unmatched.

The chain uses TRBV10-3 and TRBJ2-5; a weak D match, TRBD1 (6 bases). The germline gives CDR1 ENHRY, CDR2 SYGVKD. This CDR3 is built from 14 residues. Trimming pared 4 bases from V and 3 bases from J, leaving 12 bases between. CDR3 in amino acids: CAISGLTGEETQYF. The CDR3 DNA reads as TGTGCCATCAGTGGGTTGACAGGAGAAGAGACCCAGTACTTC.

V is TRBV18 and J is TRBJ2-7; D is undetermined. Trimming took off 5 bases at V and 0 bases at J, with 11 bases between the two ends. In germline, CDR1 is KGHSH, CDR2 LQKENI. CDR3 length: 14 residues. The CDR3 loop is CASSSSRLSYEQYF. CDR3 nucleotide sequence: TGTGCCAGCTCATCGAGCCGCCTCTCCTACGAGCAGTACTTC.

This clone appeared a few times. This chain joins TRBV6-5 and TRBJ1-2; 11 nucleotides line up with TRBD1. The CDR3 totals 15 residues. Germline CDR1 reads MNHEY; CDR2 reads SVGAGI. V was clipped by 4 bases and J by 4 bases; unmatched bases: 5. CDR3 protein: CASSLDRGLIYGYTF. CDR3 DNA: TGTGCCAGCAGTTTGGACAGGGGGCTAATCTATGGCTACACCTTC.

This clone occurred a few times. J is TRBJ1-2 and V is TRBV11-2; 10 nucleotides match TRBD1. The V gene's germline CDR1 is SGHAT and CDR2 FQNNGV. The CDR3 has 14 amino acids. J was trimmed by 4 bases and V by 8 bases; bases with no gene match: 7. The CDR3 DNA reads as TGTGCCAGCTACCTTGGGACAGGGGCCTATGGCTACACCTTC. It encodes CASYLGTGAYGYTF.

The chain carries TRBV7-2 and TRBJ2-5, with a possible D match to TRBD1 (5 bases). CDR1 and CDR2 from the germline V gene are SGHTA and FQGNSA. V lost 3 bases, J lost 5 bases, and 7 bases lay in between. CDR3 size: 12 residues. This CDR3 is CASSFRAETQYF. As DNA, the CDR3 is TGTGCCAGCAGCTTCAGGGCCGAGACCCAGTACTTC.

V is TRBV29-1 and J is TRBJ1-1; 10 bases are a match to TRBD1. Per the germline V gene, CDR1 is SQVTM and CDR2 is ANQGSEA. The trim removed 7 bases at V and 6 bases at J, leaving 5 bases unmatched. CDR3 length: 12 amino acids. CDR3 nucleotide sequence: TGCAGCGCCCGGACAGGGGGAGCTGAAGCTTTCTTT. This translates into CSARTGGAEAFF.

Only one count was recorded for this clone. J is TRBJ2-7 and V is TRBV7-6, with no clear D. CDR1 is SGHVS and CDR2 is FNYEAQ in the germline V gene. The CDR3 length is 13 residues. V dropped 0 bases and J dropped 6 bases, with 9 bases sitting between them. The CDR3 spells CASSLAGTSEQYF. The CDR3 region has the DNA TGTGCCAGCAGCTTAGCGGGCACCTCCGAGCAGTACTTC. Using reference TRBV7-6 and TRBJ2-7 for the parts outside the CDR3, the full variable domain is GAGVSQSPRYKVTKRGQDVALRCDPISGHVSLYWYRQALGQGPEFLTYFNYEAQQDKSGLPNDRFSAERPEGSISTLTIQRTEQRDSAMYRCASSLAGTSEQYFGPGTRLTVT.

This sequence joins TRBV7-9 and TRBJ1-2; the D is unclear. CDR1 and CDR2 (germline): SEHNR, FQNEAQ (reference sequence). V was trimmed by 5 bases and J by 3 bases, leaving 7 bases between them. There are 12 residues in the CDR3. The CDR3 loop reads CASSHGDYGYTF. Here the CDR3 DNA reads TGTGCCAGCAGCCACGGGGACTATGGCTACACCTTC.

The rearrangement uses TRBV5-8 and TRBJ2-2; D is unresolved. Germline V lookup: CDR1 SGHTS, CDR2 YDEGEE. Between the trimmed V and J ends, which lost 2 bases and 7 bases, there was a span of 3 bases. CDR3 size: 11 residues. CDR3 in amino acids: CASSFGGELFF. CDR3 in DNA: TGTGCCAGCAGCTTCGGCGGGGAGCTGTTTTTT. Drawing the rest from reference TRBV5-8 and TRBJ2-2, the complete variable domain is EAGVTQSPTHLIKTRGQQATLRCSPISGHTSVYWYQQALGLGLQFLLWYDEGEERNRGNFPPRFSGRQFPNYSSELNVNALELEDSALYLCASSFGGELFFGEGSRLTVL.

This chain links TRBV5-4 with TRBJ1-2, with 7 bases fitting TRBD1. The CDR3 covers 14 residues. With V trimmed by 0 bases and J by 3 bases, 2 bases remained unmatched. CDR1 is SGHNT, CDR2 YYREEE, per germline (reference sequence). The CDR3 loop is CASSLEGGYYGYTF. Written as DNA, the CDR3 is TGTGCCAGCAGCTTGGAAGGGGGCTACTATGGCTACACCTTC. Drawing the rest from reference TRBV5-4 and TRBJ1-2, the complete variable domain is ETGVTQSPTHLIKTRGQQVTLRCSSQSGHNTVSWYQQALGQGPQFIFQYYREEENGRGNFPPRFSGLQFPNYSSELNVNALELDDSALYLCASSLEGGYYGYTFGSGTRLTVV.

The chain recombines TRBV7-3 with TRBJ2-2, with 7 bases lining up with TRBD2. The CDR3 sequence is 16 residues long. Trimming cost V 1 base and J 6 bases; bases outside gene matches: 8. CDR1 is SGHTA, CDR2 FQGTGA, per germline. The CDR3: CASSLKEAGSAGELFF. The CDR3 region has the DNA TGTGCCAGCAGCTTAAAGGAAGCGGGGAGTGCCGGGGAGCTGTTTTTT. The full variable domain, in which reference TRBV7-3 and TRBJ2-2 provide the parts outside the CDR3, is GAGVSQTPSNKVTEKGKYVELRCDPISGHTALYWYRQSLGQGPEFLIYFQGTGAADDSGLPNDRFFAVRPEGSVSTLKIQRTERGDSAVYLCASSLKEAGSAGELFFGEGSRLTVL.

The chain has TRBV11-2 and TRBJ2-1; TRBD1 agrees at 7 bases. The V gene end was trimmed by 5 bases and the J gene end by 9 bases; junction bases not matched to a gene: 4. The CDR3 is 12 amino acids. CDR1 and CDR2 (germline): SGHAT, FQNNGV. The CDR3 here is CASSTQGLEQFF. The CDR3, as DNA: TGTGCCAGCAGCACACAGGGGCTTGAGCAGTTCTTC.

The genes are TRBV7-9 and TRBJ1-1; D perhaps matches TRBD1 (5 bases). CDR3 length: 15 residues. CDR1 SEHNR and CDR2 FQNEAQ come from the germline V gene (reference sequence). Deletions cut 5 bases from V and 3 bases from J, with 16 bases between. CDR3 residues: CASSRGAPRDTEAFF. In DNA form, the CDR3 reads TGTGCCAGCAGCCGTGGGGCCCCAAGGGACACTGAAGCTTTCTTT.

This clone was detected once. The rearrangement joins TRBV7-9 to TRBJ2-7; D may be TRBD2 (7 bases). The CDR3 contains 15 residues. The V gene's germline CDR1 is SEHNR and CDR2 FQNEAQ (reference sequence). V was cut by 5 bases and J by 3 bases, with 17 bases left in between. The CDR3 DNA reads TGTGCCAGCAGCCCACGCGCGGGGGCCCTCTACGAGCAGTACTTC. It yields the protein CASSPRAGALYEQYF.

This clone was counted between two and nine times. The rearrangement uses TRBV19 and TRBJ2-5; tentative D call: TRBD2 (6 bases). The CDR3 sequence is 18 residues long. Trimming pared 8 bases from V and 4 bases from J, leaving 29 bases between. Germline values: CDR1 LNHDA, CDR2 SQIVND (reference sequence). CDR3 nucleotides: TGTGCCAGTTGGAACCTAGCGCCCGGCGCAAGAAGAGGAGAGACCCAGTACTTC. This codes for CASWNLAPGARRGETQYF.

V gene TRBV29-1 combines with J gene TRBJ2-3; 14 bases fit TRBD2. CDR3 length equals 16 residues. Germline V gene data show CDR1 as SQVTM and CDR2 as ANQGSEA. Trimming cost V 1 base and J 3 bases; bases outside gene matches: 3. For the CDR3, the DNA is TGCAGCGTTGAAGGGGGACTAGCGGGAGAAACAGATACGCAGTATTTT. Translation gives CSVEGGLAGETDTQYF.

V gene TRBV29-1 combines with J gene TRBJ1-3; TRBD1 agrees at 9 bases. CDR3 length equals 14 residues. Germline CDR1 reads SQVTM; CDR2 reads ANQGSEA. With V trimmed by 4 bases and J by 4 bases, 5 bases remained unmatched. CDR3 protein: CSVVGDRVGNTIYF. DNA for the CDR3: TGCAGCGTTGTGGGGGACAGGGTCGGAAACACCATATATTTT.

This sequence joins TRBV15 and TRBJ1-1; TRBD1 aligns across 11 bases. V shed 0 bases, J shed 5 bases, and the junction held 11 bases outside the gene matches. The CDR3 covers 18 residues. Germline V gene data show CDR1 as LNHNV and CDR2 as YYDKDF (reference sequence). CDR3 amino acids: CATSREFAGQGVGTEAFF. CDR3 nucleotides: TGTGCCACCAGCAGAGAGTTTGCGGGACAGGGGGTAGGGACTGAAGCTTTCTTT.